These 25 T cell receptor beta chains were sequenced from one sample in a study of shared clonotypes between healthy human individuals. The assay was immunoSEQ multiplex PCR, and TCRdb's table has in-frame clones only and misses some. The sample holds under 1,100,000 clones, 75% to 80% seen once. The sequencing sample was made of memory CD4+ T cells from PBMCs. Described subset: CD45RA-negative fraction. The receptors were gathered from a young man in good health. Some clones in this sample may be carry-over from other donors' samples.

V and J are TRBV30 and TRBJ1-1, with D perhaps TRBD1 (6 bases). V lost 3 bases, J lost 1 base, and 12 bases lay in between. The V gene's germline CDR1 is GTSNPN and CDR2 SVGIG (reference sequence). The CDR3 sequence is 14 residues long. CDR3 nucleotides: TGTGCCTGGAGACACGGACAGCCGAACACTGAAGCTTTCTTT. Its translation is CAWRHGQPNTEAFF.

The V gene is TRBV28, the J gene TRBJ2-5; D assignment may be TRBD1 or TRBD2 (6 bases each). Near its end, the DNA agrees better with TRBJ2-7, so the J call may be wrong. The CDR3 runs 16 residues. Germline loops: CDR1 MDHEN, CDR2 SYDVKM. The CDR3 DNA follows: TGTGCCAGCAGTTCCGCCGGTTTCGGGGGCTCGTACGAGCAGTACTTC. Protein product: CASSSAGFGGSYEQYF.

This chain connects TRBV11-2 to TRBJ2-3, with D uncertain. The CDR3 totals 11 residues. The germline CDR1 and CDR2 sequences are SGHAT and FQNNGV. Trimming stripped 5 bases from V and 13 bases from J, with 13 bases between. The CDR3 spells CASSPYRREYF. In nucleotides, the CDR3 is TGTGCCAGCAGCCCCTACCGACGGGAGTATTTT.

The chain employs TRBV11-2 and TRBJ1-2; D is possibly TRBD1 (5 bases). CDR3 size: 16 residues. Trimming pared 4 bases from V and 7 bases from J, leaving 22 bases between. Germline V CDR1 and CDR2: SGHAT, FQNNGV. CDR3 coding DNA: TGTGCCAGCAGCTCACCGATGGGACGGCGAAGGGCTGGCTACACCTTC. Translated: CASSSPMGRRRAGYTF.

Turning to this clone: It is likely a read error: a sequence one base away is far more abundant. In the same sample, other DNA sequences code for this CDR3. The chain combines TRBV11-2 with TRBJ2-5; D gene uncertain. Germline CDR1 and CDR2: SGHAT and FQNNGV. With 0 bases removed from V and 2 bases from J, the gap between germline ends came to 4 bases. The CDR3 loop spans 13 amino acids. The CDR3 sequence: CASSLDSQETQYF. CDR3 bases: TGTGCCAGCAGCTTAGACAGTCAAGAGACCCAGTACTTC.

This clone was seen once. This chain uses TRBV27 with TRBJ2-1, with no clear D. Germline V gene data show CDR1 as MNHEY and CDR2 as SMNVEV (reference sequence). V was cut by 3 bases and J by 7 bases, with 10 bases left in between. This CDR3 is built from 13 residues. DNA of the CDR3: TGTGCCAGCAGTTTCCCGGACCGAAATGAGCAGTTCTTC. It yields the protein CASSFPDRNEQFF.

The V gene is TRBV14, the J gene TRBJ1-4; D not resolved. CDR1 and CDR2 from the germline V gene are SGHDN and FVKESK. V shed 2 bases and J shed 1 base, with 5 bases lying between them. The CDR3 runs to 14 residues. The CDR3 bases are TGTGCCAGCAGCCAACAGATAACTAATGAAAAACTGTTTTTT. Its translation: CASSQQITNEKLFF.

The J gene is TRBJ2-7, the V gene TRBV28; 7 bases are shared with TRBD1. The CDR3 covers 13 residues. V was pared by 6 bases and J by 5 bases, with 7 bases of the junction left unmatched. Looked up from germline, CDR1 is MDHEN and CDR2 is SYDVKM. CDR3 DNA sequence: TGTGCCAGCAGGACAGGGAATCTCCACGAGCAGTACTTC. Encoded protein: CASRTGNLHEQYF.

The chain employs TRBV18 and TRBJ2-7, with a tentative D call TRBD1 (6 bases). The CDR3 runs to 15 residues. Germline V gene data show CDR1 as KGHSH and CDR2 as LQKENI. Trimming took off 8 bases at V and 6 bases at J, with 23 bases between the two ends. CDR3 sequence reads: CASATTKGVAGEQYF. For the CDR3, the DNA is TGTGCCAGCGCGACCACGAAGGGGGTCGCTGGCGAGCAGTACTTC.

This clone was detected a few times. The J gene is TRBJ1-5, the V gene TRBV28; D unresolved. Germline V lookup: CDR1 MDHEN, CDR2 SYDVKM. Trimming stripped 7 bases from V and 7 bases from J, with 20 bases between. This CDR3 has 15 amino acids. In nucleotides, the CDR3 is TGTGCCAGCACCCTGTGGTCCATGTCCCGCCAGCCCCAGCATTTT. Its translation: CASTLWSMSRQPQHF.

The V and J genes are TRBV5-8 and TRBJ1-2; TRBD1 matches 7 bases. This CDR3 is 15 amino acids long. V was pared by 4 bases and J by 4 bases, with 10 bases of the junction left unmatched. Germline CDR1 is SGHTS and CDR2 is YDEGEE. The CDR3 region is CASSQRDSYLYGYTF. In DNA, the CDR3 is TGTGCCAGCAGCCAGCGGGACAGCTACCTCTATGGCTACACCTTC.

The chain joins TRBV7-9 to TRBJ2-2, with a tentative D call TRBD1 (6 bases). Trimming took off 2 bases at V and 5 bases at J, with 12 bases between the two ends. The CDR3 runs 15 residues. Germline assignment: CDR1 SEHNR and CDR2 FQNEAQ (reference sequence). CDR3 residues: CASSLSRGQTGELFF. The CDR3 bases are TGTGCCAGCAGCTTAAGCAGGGGTCAAACCGGGGAGCTGTTTTTT.

The chain links TRBV18 to TRBJ1-1; D unresolved. CDR3 size: 14 residues. The germline V gene has CDR1 KGHSH and CDR2 LQKENI. Trimming removed 3 bases at V and 6 bases at J, with 14 bases between. The CDR3 region is CASSPTWLTAEAFF. CDR3 nucleotides: TGTGCCAGCTCACCTACCTGGCTGACCGCTGAAGCTTTCTTT.

Concerning this clone itself: At one end, the junction sequence differs from germline, possibly due to a read error. This rearrangement joins TRBV7-9 to TRBJ2-7; tentatively, D is TRBD1 or TRBD2 (5 bases each). The CDR3 is 13 amino acids. Per germline, CDR1 SEHNR and CDR2 FQNEAQ (reference sequence). CDR3 bases: TGTGCCAGCAGCTTAGCGAATCGGGGCAGGGAAAGCTTC. This codes for CASSLANRGRESF.

The chain recombines TRBV28 with TRBJ1-2, with 7 nucleotides matching TRBD1. After removal of 7 bases from V and 7 bases from J, the junction contained 6 bases not matched to a gene. The CDR3 loop spans 12 amino acids. The germline V gene encodes CDR1 MDHEN and CDR2 SYDVKM. The CDR3 loop reads CASTDRASGYTF. The CDR3 DNA follows: TGTGCCAGCACCGACAGGGCGAGTGGCTACACCTTC.

The rearrangement uses TRBV19 and TRBJ2-1; unclear D gene. This CDR3 comprises 16 residues. CDR1 and CDR2 (germline): LNHDA, SQIVND (reference sequence). V was trimmed by 1 base and J by 2 bases, leaving 12 bases between them. In DNA form, the CDR3 reads TGTGCCAGTAGTATAGCAGCAGCAACGGCCTACAATGAGCAGTTCTTC. Translated: CASSIAAATAYNEQFF.

The gene calls are TRBV4-3 and TRBJ2-5, with TRBD2 matching 8 bases. This CDR3 is built from 15 residues. CDR1 LGHNA and CDR2 YSLEER come from the germline V gene. Losses at the gene ends were 5 bases for V and 3 bases for J; bases not matched to a gene: 8. The CDR3 coding sequence is TGCGCCAGCAGCTTCCAGGCACTAGCGGAAGAGACCCAGTACTTC. This sequence encodes CASSFQALAEETQYF.

The chain couples TRBV2 to TRBJ2-2, with 7 bases that match TRBD1. This CDR3 has 16 amino acids. Germline V gene lookup returns CDR1 SNHLY and CDR2 FYNNEI. J was trimmed by 4 bases and V by 6 bases; bases with no gene match: 11. DNA for the CDR3: TGTGCCAGCAGGTGGACAGGTTGGCCCAGCACCGGGGAGCTGTTTTTT. The encoded protein is CASRWTGWPSTGELFF. Full variable domain (rest looked up from reference TRBV2 and TRBJ2-2): EPEVTQTPSHQVTQMGQEVILRCVPISNHLYFYWYRQILGQKVEFLVSFYNNEISEKSEIFDDQFSVERPDGSNFTLKIRSTKLEDSAMYFCASRWTGWPSTGELFFGEGSRLTVL.

A note on this clone: Other nucleotide sequences from this sample produce the same CDR3. The V and J genes are TRBV30 and TRBJ2-7, with unresolved D. Germline CDR1 reads GTSNPN; CDR2 reads SVGIG (reference sequence). The germline V and J ends were trimmed by 2 bases and 4 bases, with 9 bases remaining between them. The CDR3 is 12 residues long. CDR3 sequence (DNA): TGTGCCTGGAGTCCATCCGGTTACGAGCAGTACTTC. This translates into CAWSPSGYEQYF.

This clone showed up just once. The genes are TRBV19 and TRBJ1-2, with 9 positions matching TRBD1. CDR3 size: 15 residues. Losses at the gene ends were 4 bases for V and 1 base for J; bases not matched to a gene: 4. CDR1 is LNHDA, CDR2 SQIVND, per germline (reference sequence). The CDR3 here is CASSTTGGLNYGYTF. The DNA of the CDR3 is TGTGCCAGTAGTACCACAGGGGGCCTTAACTATGGCTACACCTTC.

This clone appeared once. The V gene is TRBV28, the J gene TRBJ2-1; 15 positions agree with TRBD2. V shed 11 bases, J shed 6 bases, and the junction held 14 bases outside the gene matches. This CDR3 has 17 residues. Germline V lookup: CDR1 MDHEN, CDR2 SYDVKM. The CDR3 DNA is TGTGCCCTAGGGGGACTAGCGGGAGGCCCATTCGGCAATGAGCAGTTCTTC. Translation: CALGGLAGGPFGNEQFF. The variable domain in full, completed from reference TRBV28 and TRBJ2-1, reads DVKVTQSSRYLVKRTGEKVFLECVQDMDHENMFWYRQDPGLGLRLIYFSYDVKMKEKGDIPEGYSVSREKKERFSLILESASTNQTSMYLCALGGLAGGPFGNEQFFGPGTRLTVL.

The chain has TRBV2 and TRBJ1-1; TRBD1 agrees at 7 bases. CDR1 is SNHLY, CDR2 FYNNEI, per germline. The CDR3 totals 14 residues. J lost 0 bases, V lost 5 bases, and 3 bases had no gene match. In DNA, the CDR3 is TGTGCCAGCAGTACGACAGGGCTGAACACTGAAGCTTTCTTT. It codes for CASSTTGLNTEAFF. The full variable domain, with the rest looked up from reference TRBV2 and TRBJ1-1, is EPEVTQTPSHQVTQMGQEVILRCVPISNHLYFYWYRQILGQKVEFLVSFYNNEISEKSEIFDDQFSVERPDGSNFTLKIRSTKLEDSAMYFCASSTTGLNTEAFFGQGTRLTVV.

The chain is built from TRBV28 and TRBJ1-5, with D tentatively TRBD1 (6 bases). This CDR3 is 14 amino acids long. Germline loops: CDR1 MDHEN, CDR2 SYDVKM. The V end was cut by 6 bases, the J end by 9 bases, with 18 bases between. CDR3 bases: TGTGCCAGCAGGTTAGACAGGTCCCCAGTGCCCCAGCATTTT. This translates into CASRLDRSPVPQHF. Complete variable domain (other parts from reference TRBV28 and TRBJ1-5): DVKVTQSSRYLVKRTGEKVFLECVQDMDHENMFWYRQDPGLGLRLIYFSYDVKMKEKGDIPEGYSVSREKKERFSLILESASTNQTSMYLCASRLDRSPVPQHFGDGTRLSIL.

The V call is TRBV11-3, the J call TRBJ2-7, with 10 bases fitting TRBD2. The CDR3 runs to 16 residues. The germline gives CDR1 SGHNT, CDR2 YENEEA. With V trimmed by 5 bases and J by 3 bases, 10 bases remained unmatched. CDR3: CASSPVAGGTNYEQYF. For the CDR3, the DNA is TGTGCCAGCAGCCCAGTAGCGGGAGGAACAAACTACGAGCAGTACTTC.

The chain has TRBV5-1 and TRBJ2-3, with 10 bases identical to TRBD2. V lost 0 bases to trimming and J lost 0 bases; unmatched junction nucleotides: 4. CDR3 size: 17 residues. Germline lookup yields CDR1 SGHRS and CDR2 YFSETQ. The CDR3 loop reads CASSLAPGLASTDTQYF. CDR3 DNA: TGCGCCAGCAGCTTGGCCCCGGGACTAGCGAGCACAGATACGCAGTATTTT.